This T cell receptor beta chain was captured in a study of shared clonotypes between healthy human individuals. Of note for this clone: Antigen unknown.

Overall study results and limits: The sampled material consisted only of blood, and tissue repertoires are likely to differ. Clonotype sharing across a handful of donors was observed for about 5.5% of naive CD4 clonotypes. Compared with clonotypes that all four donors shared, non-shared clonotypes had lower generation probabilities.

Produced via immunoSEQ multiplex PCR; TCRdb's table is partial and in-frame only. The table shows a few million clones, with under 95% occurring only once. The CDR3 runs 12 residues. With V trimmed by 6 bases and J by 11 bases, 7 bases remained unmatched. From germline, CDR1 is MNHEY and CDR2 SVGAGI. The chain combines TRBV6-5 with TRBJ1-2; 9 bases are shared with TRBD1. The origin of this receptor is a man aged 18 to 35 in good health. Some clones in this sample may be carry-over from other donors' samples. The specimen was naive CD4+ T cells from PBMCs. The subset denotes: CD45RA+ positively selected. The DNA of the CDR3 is TGTGCCAGCAGCCGCGGACAGGGGTCGTACACCTTC. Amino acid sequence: CASSRGQGSYTF.